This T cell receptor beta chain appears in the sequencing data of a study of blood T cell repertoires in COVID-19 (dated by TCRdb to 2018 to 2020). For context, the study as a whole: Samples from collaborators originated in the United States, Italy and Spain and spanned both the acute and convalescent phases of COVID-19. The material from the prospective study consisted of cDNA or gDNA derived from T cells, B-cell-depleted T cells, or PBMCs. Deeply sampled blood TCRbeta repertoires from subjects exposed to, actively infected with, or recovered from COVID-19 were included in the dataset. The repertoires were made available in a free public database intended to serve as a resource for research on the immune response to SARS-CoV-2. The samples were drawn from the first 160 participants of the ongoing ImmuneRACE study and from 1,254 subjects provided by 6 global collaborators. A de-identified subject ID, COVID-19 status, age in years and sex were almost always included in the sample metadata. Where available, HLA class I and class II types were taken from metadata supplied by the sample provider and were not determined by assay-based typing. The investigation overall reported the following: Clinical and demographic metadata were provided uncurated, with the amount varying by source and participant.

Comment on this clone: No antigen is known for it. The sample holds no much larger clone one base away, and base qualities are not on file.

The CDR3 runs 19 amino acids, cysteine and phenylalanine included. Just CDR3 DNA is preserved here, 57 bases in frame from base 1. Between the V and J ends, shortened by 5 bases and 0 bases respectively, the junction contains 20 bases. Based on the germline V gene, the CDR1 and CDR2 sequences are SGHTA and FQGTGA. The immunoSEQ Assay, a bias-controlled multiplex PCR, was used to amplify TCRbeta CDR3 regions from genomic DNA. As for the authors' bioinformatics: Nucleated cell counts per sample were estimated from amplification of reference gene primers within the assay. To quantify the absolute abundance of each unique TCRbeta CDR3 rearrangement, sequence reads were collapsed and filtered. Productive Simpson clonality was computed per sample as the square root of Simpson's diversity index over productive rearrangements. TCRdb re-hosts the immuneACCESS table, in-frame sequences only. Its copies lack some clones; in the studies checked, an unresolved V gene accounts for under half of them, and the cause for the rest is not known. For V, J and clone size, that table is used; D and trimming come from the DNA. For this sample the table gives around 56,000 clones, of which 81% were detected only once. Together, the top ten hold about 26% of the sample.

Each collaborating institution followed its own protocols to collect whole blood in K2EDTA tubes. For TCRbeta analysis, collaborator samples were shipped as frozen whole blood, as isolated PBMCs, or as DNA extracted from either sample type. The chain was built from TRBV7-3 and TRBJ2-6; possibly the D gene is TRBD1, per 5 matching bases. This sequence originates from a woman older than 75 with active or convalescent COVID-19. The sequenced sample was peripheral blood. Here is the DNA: TGTGCCAGCAGCCCCTCAGGGCTGGCAACCAGCTCTGGGGCCAACGTCCTGACTTTC. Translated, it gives CASSPSGLATSSGANVLTF.